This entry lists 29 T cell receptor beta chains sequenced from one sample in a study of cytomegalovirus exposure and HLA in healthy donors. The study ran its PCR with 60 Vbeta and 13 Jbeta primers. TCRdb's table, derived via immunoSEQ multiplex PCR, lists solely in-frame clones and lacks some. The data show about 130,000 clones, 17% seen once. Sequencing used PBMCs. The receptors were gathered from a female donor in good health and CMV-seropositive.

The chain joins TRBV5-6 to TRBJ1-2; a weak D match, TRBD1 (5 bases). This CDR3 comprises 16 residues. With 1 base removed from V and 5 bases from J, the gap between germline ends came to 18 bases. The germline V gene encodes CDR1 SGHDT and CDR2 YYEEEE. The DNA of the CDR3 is TGTGCCAGCAGCTTGCCAGGGTTTAGGTACTCTTATGGCTACACCTTC. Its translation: CASSLPGFRYSYGYTF. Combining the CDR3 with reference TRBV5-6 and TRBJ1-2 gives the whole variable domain DAGVTQSPTHLIKTRGQQVTLRCSPKSGHDTVSWYQQALGQGPQFIFQYYEEEERQRGNFPDRFSGHQFPNYSSELNVNALLLGDSALYLCASSLPGFRYSYGYTFGSGTRLTVV.

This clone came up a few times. CDR3 nucleotide sequence: TGTGCCAGCAGCATCGGGCTCCGGGGGGGTTCGAACACCGGGGAGCTGTTTTTT. Protein product: CASSIGLRGGSNTGELFF. This sequence joins TRBV7-9 and TRBJ2-2; 8 positions match TRBD2. The germline V gene has CDR1 SEHNR and CDR2 FQNEAQ (reference sequence). The CDR3 contains 18 residues. After removal of 5 bases from V and 0 bases from J, the junction contained 11 bases not matched to a gene.

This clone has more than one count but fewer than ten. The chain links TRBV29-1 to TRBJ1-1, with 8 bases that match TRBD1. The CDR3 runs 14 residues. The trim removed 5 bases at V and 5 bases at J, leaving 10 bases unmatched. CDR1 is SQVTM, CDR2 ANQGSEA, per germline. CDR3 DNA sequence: TGCAGCGTTATGAGGGTGACAGGGGAAACTGAAGCTTTCTTT. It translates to CSVMRVTGETEAFF.

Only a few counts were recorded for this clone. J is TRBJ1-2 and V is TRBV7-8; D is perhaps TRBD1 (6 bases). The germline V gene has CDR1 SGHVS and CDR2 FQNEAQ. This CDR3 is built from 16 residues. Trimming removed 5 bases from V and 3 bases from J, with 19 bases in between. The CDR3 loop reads CASSPIDRGADYGYTF. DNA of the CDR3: TGTGCCAGCAGCCCCATCGATCGGGGGGCGGACTATGGCTACACCTTC.

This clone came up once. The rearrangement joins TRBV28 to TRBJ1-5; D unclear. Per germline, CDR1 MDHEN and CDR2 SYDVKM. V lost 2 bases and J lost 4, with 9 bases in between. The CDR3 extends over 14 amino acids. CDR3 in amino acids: CASSLGPVNQPQHF. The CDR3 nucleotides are TGTGCCAGCAGTTTAGGGCCAGTTAATCAGCCCCAGCATTTT.

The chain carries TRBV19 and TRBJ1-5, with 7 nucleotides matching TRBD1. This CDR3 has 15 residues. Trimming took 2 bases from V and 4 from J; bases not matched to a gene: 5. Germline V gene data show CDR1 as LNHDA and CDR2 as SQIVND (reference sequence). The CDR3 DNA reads TGTGCCAGTAGTATAATAACAGGGGCAAATCAGCCCCAGCATTTT. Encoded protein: CASSIITGANQPQHF. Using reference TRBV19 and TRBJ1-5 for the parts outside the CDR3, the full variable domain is DGGITQSPKYLFRKEGQNVTLSCEQNLNHDAMYWYRQDPGQGLRLIYYSQIVNDFQKGDIAEGYSVSREKKESFPLTVTSAQKNPTAFYLCASSIITGANQPQHFGDGTRLSIL.

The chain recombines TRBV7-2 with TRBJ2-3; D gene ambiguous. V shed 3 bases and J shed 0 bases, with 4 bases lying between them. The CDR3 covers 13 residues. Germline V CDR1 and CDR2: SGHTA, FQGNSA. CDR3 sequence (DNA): TGTGCCAGCAGCTTGGCCAGCACAGATACGCAGTATTTT. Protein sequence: CASSLASTDTQYF.

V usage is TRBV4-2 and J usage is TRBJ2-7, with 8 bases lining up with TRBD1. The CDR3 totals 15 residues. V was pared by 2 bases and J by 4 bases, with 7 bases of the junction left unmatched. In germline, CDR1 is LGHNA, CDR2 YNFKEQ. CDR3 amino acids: CASSQPGTGSYEQYF. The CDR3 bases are TGTGCCAGCAGCCAACCTGGGACAGGTAGTTACGAGCAGTACTTC.

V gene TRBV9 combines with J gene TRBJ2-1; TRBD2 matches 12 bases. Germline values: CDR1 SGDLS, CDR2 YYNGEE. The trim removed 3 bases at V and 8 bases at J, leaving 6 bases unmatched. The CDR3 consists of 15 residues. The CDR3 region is CASSDLAGGPDEQFF. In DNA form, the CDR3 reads TGTGCCAGCAGCGACCTAGCGGGGGGGCCCGATGAGCAGTTCTTC.

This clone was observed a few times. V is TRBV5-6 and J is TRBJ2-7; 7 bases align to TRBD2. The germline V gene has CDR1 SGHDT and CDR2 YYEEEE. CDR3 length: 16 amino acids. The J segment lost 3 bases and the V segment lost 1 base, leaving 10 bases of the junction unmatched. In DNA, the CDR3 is TGTGCCAGCAGCTTGATGAGCGGGGAGGGCCGCTACGAGCAGTACTTC. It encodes CASSLMSGEGRYEQYF.

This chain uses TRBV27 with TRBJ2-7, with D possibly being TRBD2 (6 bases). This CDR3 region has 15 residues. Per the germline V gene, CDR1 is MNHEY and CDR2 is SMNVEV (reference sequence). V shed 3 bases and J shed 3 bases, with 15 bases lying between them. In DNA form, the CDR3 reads TGTGCCAGCAGTTTTTATCGGGGGTCCGACTACGAGCAGTACTTC. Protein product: CASSFYRGSDYEQYF.

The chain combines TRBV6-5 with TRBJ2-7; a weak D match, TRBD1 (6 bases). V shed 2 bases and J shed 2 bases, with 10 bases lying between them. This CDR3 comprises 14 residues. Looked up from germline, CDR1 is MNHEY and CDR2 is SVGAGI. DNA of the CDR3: TGTGCCAGCAGTTACGAGACAGGAACCTACGAGCAGTACTTC. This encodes CASSYETGTYEQYF.

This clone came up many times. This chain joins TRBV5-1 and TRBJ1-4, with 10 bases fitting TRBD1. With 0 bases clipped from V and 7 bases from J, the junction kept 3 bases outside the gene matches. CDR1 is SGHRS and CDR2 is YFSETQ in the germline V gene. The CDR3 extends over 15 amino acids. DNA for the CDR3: TGCGCCAGCAGCTTGGGGGGACAGGGGCGTGAAAAACTGTTTTTT. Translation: CASSLGGQGREKLFF.

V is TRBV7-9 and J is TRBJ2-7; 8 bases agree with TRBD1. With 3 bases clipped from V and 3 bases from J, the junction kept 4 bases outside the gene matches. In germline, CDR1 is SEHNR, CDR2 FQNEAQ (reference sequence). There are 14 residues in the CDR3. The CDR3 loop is CASSLTGVYYEQYF. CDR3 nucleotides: TGTGCCAGCAGCTTGACAGGGGTCTACTACGAGCAGTACTTC.

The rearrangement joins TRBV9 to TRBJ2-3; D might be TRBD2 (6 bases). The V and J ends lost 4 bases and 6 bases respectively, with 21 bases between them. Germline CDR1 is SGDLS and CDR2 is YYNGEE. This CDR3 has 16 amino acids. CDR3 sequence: CASSPGIFAEGDTQYF. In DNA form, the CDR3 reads TGTGCCAGCAGCCCAGGAATCTTCGCGGAGGGGGATACGCAGTATTTT.

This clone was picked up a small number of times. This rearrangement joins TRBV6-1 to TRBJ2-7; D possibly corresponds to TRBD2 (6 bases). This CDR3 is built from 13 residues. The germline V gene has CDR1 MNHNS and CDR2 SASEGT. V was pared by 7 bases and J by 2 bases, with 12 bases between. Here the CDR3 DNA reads TGTGCCAGCAACGTACCGGGGGCCTACGAGCAGTACTTC. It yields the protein CASNVPGAYEQYF.

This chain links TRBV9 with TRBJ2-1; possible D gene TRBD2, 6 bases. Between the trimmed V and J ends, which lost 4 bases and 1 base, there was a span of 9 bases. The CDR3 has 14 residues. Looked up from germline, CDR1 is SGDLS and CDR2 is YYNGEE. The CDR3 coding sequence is TGTGCCAGCAGCCGGGACTGGTCCTACAATGAGCAGTTCTTC. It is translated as CASSRDWSYNEQFF. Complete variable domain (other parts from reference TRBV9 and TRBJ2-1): DSGVTQTPKHLITATGQRVTLRCSPRSGDLSVYWYQQSLDQGLQFLIQYYNGEERAKGNILERFSAQQFPDLHSELNLSSLELGDSALYFCASSRDWSYNEQFFGPGTRLTVL.

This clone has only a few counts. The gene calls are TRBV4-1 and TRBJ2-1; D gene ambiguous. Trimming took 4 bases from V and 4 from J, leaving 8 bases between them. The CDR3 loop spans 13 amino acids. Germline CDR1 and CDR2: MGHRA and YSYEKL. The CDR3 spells CASSPFGYNEQFF. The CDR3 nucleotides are TGCGCCAGCAGCCCCTTCGGGTACAATGAGCAGTTCTTC.

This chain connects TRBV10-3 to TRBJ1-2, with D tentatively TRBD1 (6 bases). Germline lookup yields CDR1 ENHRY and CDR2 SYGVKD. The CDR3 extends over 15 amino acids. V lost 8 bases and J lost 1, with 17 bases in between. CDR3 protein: CAIWEGEPRNYGYTF. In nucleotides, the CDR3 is TGTGCCATCTGGGAGGGGGAGCCGCGTAACTATGGCTACACCTTC.

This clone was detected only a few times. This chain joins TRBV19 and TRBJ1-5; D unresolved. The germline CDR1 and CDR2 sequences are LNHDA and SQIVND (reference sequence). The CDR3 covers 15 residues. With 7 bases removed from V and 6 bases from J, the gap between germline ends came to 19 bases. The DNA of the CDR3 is TGTGCCAGTACATTCGGGTGGGGAGGACTTCAGCCCCAGCATTTT. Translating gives CASTFGWGGLQPQHF.

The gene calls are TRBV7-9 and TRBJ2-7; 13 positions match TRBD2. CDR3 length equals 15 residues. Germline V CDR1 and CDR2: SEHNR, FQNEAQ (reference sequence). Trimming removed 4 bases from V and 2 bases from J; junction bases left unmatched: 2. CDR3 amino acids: CASSSGLAGAYEQYF. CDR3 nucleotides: TGTGCCAGCAGCTCCGGACTAGCGGGGGCCTACGAGCAGTACTTC.

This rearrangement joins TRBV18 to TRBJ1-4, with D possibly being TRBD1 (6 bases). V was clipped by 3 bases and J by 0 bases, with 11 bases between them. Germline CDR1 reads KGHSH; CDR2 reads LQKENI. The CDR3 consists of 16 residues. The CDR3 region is CASSPRQAATNEKLFF. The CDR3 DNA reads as TGTGCCAGCTCACCTCGACAGGCAGCAACTAATGAAAAACTGTTTTTT.

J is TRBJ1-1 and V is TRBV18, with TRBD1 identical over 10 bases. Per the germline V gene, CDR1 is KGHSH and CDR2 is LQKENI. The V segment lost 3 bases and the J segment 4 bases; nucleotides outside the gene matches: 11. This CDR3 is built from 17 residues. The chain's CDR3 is CASSPIRDRGLVTEAFF. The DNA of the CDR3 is TGTGCCAGCTCACCGATTAGGGACAGGGGATTAGTCACTGAAGCTTTCTTT.

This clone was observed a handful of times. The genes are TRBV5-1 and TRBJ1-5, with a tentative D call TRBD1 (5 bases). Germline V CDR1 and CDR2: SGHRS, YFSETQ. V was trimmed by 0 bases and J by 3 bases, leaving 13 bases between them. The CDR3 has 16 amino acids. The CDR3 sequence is CASSLGPRQNNQPQHF. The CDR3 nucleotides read TGCGCCAGCAGCTTGGGTCCCCGACAGAACAATCAGCCCCAGCATTTT.

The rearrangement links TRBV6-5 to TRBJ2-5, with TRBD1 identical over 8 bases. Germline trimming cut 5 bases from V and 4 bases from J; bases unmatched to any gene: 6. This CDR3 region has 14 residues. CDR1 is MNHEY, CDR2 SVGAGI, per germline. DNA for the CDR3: TGTGCCAGCAGTCGCCCAGGGGGCGGAGAGACCCAGTACTTC. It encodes CASSRPGGGETQYF.

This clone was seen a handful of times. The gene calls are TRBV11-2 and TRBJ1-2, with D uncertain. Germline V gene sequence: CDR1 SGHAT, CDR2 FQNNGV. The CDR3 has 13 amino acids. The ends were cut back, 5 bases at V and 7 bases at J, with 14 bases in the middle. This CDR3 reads CASSPALSGGYTF. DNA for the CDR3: TGTGCCAGCAGCCCCGCACTTAGCGGTGGCTACACCTTC.

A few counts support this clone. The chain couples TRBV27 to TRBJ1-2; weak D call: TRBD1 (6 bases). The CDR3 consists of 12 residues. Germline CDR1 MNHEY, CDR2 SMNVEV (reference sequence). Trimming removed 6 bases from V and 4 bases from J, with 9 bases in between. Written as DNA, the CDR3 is TGTGCCAGCAGGACAGGCGGCTATGGCTACACCTTC. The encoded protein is CASRTGGYGYTF.

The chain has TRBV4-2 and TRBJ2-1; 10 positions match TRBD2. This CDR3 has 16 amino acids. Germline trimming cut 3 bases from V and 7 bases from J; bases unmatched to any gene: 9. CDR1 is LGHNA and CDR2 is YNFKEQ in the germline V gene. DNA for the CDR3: TGTGCCAGCAGCCATGAAGCGGGGGGGCTCTATAATGAGCAGTTCTTC. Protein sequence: CASSHEAGGLYNEQFF.

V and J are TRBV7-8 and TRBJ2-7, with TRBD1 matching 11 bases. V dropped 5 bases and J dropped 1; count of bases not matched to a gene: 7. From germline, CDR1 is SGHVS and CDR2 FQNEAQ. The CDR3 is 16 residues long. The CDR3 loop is CASSPPGDRGSYEQYF. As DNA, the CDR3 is TGTGCCAGCAGCCCCCCGGGGGACAGGGGGTCCTACGAGCAGTACTTC.